This TCR beta chain was recovered during a study of OX40 agonist ivuxolimab in advanced cancers. At the level of the study: Three partial responders included one hepatocellular carcinoma patient and two cutaneous melanoma patients.

Assay used: immunoSEQ multiplex PCR; TCRdb lists only in-frame clones, some missing. The data contain about 46,000 clones, about nine tenths of them singletons. This CDR3 contains 16 residues. Germline values: CDR1 SGHNT, CDR2 YENEEA. The V gene end was trimmed by 0 bases and the J gene end by 2 bases; junction bases not matched to a gene: 2. V is TRBV11-3 and J is TRBJ2-5, with 11 bases matching TRBD2. The TCR originated in an adult with an advanced solid tumor such as melanoma, head and neck, liver or kidney cancer. The sample in question was CD4+ or CD8+ T cells sorted from blood, obtained in a trial of the OX40 agonist ivuxolimab. The CDR3 reads CASSLEIAGGQETQYF. Here the CDR3 DNA reads TGTGCCAGCAGCTTAGAGATAGCGGGAGGGCAAGAGACCCAGTACTTC.